A selection of T cell receptor beta chains follows, all from one sample in a study of T-cell reconstitution after alpha-beta-depleted transplantation in children. TCRdb called the PCR reads again in MiXCR, with one record for every CDR3 protein. The sample lists 300,000 or so distinct CDR3 sequences, about a quarter occurring once. This specimen was PBMCs, mostly from graft donor cells, taken 180 days after TCRalphabeta/CD19-depleted stem cell transplant. The origin of the receptors is a male patient younger than 18 who had a stem cell transplant for acute lymphoblastic leukemia, so the T cells may come from the graft donor. Both conserved end residues are part of each CDR3. A D gene is named only where the DNA matches it firmly. Clone size is stated in some rows and not others, as once, few, many or a class when expanded.

TRBJ2-5 few TRBV12-3/TRBV12-4 - TGTGCCAGCAGCTATGGACAACCGGGGGAGACCCAGTACTTC CASSYGQPGETQYF
TRBJ2-5 few TRBV29-1 TRBD1 TGCAGCGTTGGCGGACAGGGAGAGACCCAGTACTTC CSVGGQGETQYF
TRBJ2-7 - TRBV7-9 - TGTGCCATAGACGAGCAGTACTTC CAIDEQYF
TRBJ2-1 - TRBV7-8 TRBD2 TGTGCCAGCAGCTTAAGACTAGCGACTTACAATGAGCAGTTCTTC CASSLRLATYNEQFF
TRBJ2-3 few TRBV3-1 TRBD2 TGTGCCAGCAGCCTTGAAAGGTGGCGGGAGCTGTGGGGCACAGATACGCAGTATTTT CASSLERWRELWGTDTQYF
TRBJ2-7 - TRBV9 - TGTGCCAGCAGCGGCGACACAGTCGGCTCCTACGAGCAGTACTTC CASSGDTVGSYEQYF
TRBJ1-5 few TRBV29-1 TRBD1 TGCAGCGTGCGTACAGGGGGGGGAGGCAATCAGCCCCAGCATTTT CSVRTGGGGNQPQHF
TRBJ2-3 few TRBV9 TRBD2 TGTGCCAGCAGCGACCCCCAGCGGGAGTACCGTTCAGATACGCAGTATTTT CASSDPQREYRSDTQYF
TRBJ2-3 - TRBV27 - TGTGCCAGCAGTCACGAGCAGAATACGCAGTATTTT CASSHEQNTQYF
TRBJ2-1 - TRBV29-1 TRBD2 TGCAGAGTTGATGGGACTACCCGCTCCTACAATGAGCAGTTCTTC CRVDGTTRSYNEQFF
TRBJ2-7 few TRBV4-1 - TGCGCCAGCAGCCAAGATGAAGGGTTCTACGAGCAGTACTTC CASSQDEGFYEQYF
TRBJ2-7 - TRBV20-1 TRBD1 TGCAGTGCTAGAGAGGGACAGAGCTCATCCTACGAGCAGTACTTC CSAREGQSSSYEQYF
TRBJ1-2 - TRBV2 TRBD1 TGTGCCAGCAGTGTTCTAGGACAGGTGTTCTATGGCTACACCTTC CASSVLGQVFYGYTF
TRBJ2-3 - TRBV24-1 TRBD2 TGTGCCACCAGTGATGCCCCTAGCGGGATCGATACGCAGTATTTT CATSDAPSGIDTQYF
TRBJ2-7 once TRBV3-1 TRBD2 TGTGCCAGCAGCCCGCGGACAGTGGGACTAGGACATACCTACGAGCAGTACTTC CASSPRTVGLGHTYEQYF
TRBJ2-5 many TRBV4-2 TRBD2 TGTGCCAGCAGCCAAGGAGCAGCGGGGATGCGAGAGACCCAGTACTTC CASSQGAAGMRETQYF
TRBJ1-1 - TRBV5-8 TRBD1 TGTGCCAGCAGCCTAGGGACAGCCACTGAAGCTTTCTTT CASSLGTATEAFF
TRBJ2-7 - TRBV7-8 TRBD2 TGTGCCAGCAGCTCTAGCGGGATCATCTACGAGCAGTACTTC CASSSSGIIYEQYF
TRBJ2-7 few TRBV29-1 TRBD1 TGCGGGACAGGCTACGAGCAGTACTTC CGTGYEQYF
TRBJ2-7 few TRBV5-1 TRBD2 TGCGCCAGCAGCGGATTGCTAGGTCTAGCGGACTCCTACGAGCAGTACTTC CASSGLLGLADSYEQYF
TRBJ1-5 few TRBV11-2 TRBD1 TGTGCCAGCAGCTTAAGGACAGGGGTTAATAGCAATCAGCCCCCCCATTTT CASSLRTGVNSNQPPHF
TRBJ2-7 few TRBV10-3 TRBD2 TGTGCCATCAGTTTTTCCGGGGGGGACTCCTACGAGCAGTACTTC CAISFSGGDSYEQYF
TRBJ2-1 many TRBV27 TRBD2 TGTGCCAGCAGAGGACTAGCGGGCTACAATGAGCAGTTCTTC CASRGLAGYNEQFF
TRBJ1-1 - TRBV7-9 - TGTGCCAGCAGCTTAGTGGCAGTGAACACTGAAGCTTTCTTT CASSLVAVNTEAFF
TRBJ1-2 few TRBV15 - TGTGCCACCAGCAGAGTCGTGGCGATACGCTATGGCTACACCTTC CATSRVVAIRYGYTF
TRBJ2-1 few TRBV6-2/TRBV6-3 TRBD1 TGTGCCAGCACCGAGGGACAGGGCCGGAGCTCCTACAATGAGCAGTTCTTC CASTEGQGRSSYNEQFF
TRBJ2-1 medium-sized TRBV6-2/TRBV6-3 TRBD2 TGTGCCAGCAGCCATCCACTAGCGGGAGGGCCTGGGGAGCAGTTCTTC CASSHPLAGGPGEQFF
TRBJ2-1 - TRBV6-2/TRBV6-3 - TGTGCCAGCATCCTTACTTTGGACGGATTCTCCTACAATGAGCAGTTCTTC CASILTLDGFSYNEQFF
TRBJ1-4 few TRBV4-3 - TGCGCCAGCAGCCGACAAGGTCGGGAAAAACTGTTTTTT CASSRQGREKLFF
TRBJ2-1 few TRBV5-1 - TGCGCCAGCAGCTACGGGAGCGATGAGCAGTTCTTC CASSYGSDEQFF
TRBJ2-1 - TRBV5-1 - TGCGCCAGCAGGTTACTTGAATACAGGCCAAATGAGCAGTTCTTC CASRLLEYRPNEQFF
TRBJ2-2 - TRBV12-3/TRBV12-4 TRBD2 TGTGCCAGCAGGCATAGCGGGAGGGCCGACACCGGGGAGCTGTTTTTT CASRHSGRADTGELFF
TRBJ2-3 - TRBV9 - TGTGCCAGCAGCGTAGCTGACGGTACGCAGTATTTT CASSVADGTQYF
TRBJ2-7 few TRBV20-1 TRBD1 TGCAGTGCTCGAACCCCGACAGGGGGGAAGTACGAGCAGTACTTC CSARTPTGGKYEQYF
TRBJ2-1 few TRBV6-4 - TGTGCCAGCAGTTGGGACGGTGGGACCTACAATGAGCAGTTCTTC CASSWDGGTYNEQFF
TRBJ1-1 - TRBV30 TRBD1 TGTGCCTGGAGATACGGGACAGGGACGTTTGGGGCTTTCTTT CAWRYGTGTFGAFF
TRBJ2-7 few TRBV12-3/TRBV12-4 - TGTGCCAGCAGTTTCCCTGGGAAACGGTACGAGCAGTACTTC CASSFPGKRYEQYF
TRBJ2-7 - TRBV7-4 - TGTGCCAGCAGCTTCCCCTCGCTTGGGTGGTCCTCCTACGAGCAGTACTTC CASSFPSLGWSSYEQYF
TRBJ2-1 - TRBV2 TRBD2 TGTGCCAGCAGTGAGGCGTTTCTAGCGGGTACGGAAGGGCTATATGAGCAGTTCTTC CASSEAFLAGTEGLYEQFF
TRBJ1-1 few TRBV6-5 - TGTGCCAGCAGTTACAAGGGGAGGGGCACTGAAGCTTTCTTT CASSYKGRGTEAFF
TRBJ2-7 few TRBV7-4 - TGTGCCAGCAGCTTAGGGGGGGTCACCTACGAGCAGTACTTC CASSLGGVTYEQYF
TRBJ2-1 few TRBV5-1 - TGCGCCAGCAGCTTGGTCGGAAACTACAATGAGCAGTTCTTC CASSLVGNYNEQFF
TRBJ2-7 few TRBV12-3/TRBV12-4 - TGTGCCAGCAGTTTCGGTCGGCTAGCGAAAACCTCCTACGAGCAGTACTTC CASSFGRLAKTSYEQYF
TRBJ2-3 - TRBV2 - TGTGCCAGCAGTGAAGGATGGTATACAGATACGCAGTATTTT CASSEGWYTDTQYF
TRBJ2-1 few TRBV20-1 TRBD2 TGCAGTGCTAGAGATCAACGGGAGGGGCGGAATGAGCAGTTCTTC CSARDQREGRNEQFF
TRBJ2-3 few TRBV18 - TGTGCCAGCTCTCCGAGACAGATTAGCACAGATACGCAGTATTTT CASSPRQISTDTQYF
TRBJ2-7 few TRBV5-1 - TGCGCCAGCAGCTTATCCCATCAAAACGAGCAGTACTTC CASSLSHQNEQYF
TRBJ2-1 - TRBV20-1 - TGCAGTGCCTTGGGGGTACAGGGAAATGAGCAGTTCTTC CSALGVQGNEQFF
TRBJ2-1 - TRBV7-9 - TGTGCCAGCAGCACAGGGACCGGCTACAATGAGCAGTTCTTC CASSTGTGYNEQFF
TRBJ2-7 few TRBV12-3/TRBV12-4 - TGTGCCAGCAGCCGGAATAGGGTTTTCGGCGAGCAGTACTTC CASSRNRVFGEQYF
TRBJ2-7 few TRBV5-4 - TGTGCCAGCAGCTTGGTGGAGGGAGACGAGCAGTACTTC CASSLVEGDEQYF